This T cell receptor beta chain was obtained from a study of blood T cells in healthy people across ages. The amount of total RNA extracted per sample was at least 5 micrograms. The second PCR ran about 6 to 12 cycles with a sample-barcoded 5' primer and J-beta primers. One entry per CDR3 protein, called by TCRdb with MiXCR from the 5' RACE reads. Here the sample spans roughly 1,300,000 distinct CDR3 sequences, 59% being singletons. This CDR3 region has 16 residues. Germline lookup yields CDR1 MNHNS and CDR2 SASEGT. V lost 4 bases to trimming and J lost 2 bases; unmatched junction nucleotides: 6. V gene TRBV6-1 combines with J gene TRBJ2-1, with TRBD1 matching over 9 bases. The sequence came from a man younger than 35 in good health. The sample consisted of blood. CDR3 bases: TGTGCCAGCAGTGGGGGACAGGGCGTCGCCTACAATGAGCAGTTCTTC. This codes for CASSGGQGVAYNEQFF.